This TCR beta chain was retrieved from a study of blood T cell repertoires in COVID-19. Study-wide background: COVID-19 samples collected from the United States, Italy and Spain covered acute and convalescent phases.

The CDR3 extends over 14 amino acids. Trimming at V came to 6 bases and at J to 7 bases, leaving 8 bases not matched to a gene. CDR1 and CDR2 (germline): SNHLY, FYNNEI. Study members were between about 18 and 100 years old and lived in some 26 US regions. Sequencing used immunoSEQ multiplex PCR; TCRdb keeps in-frame clones, though not all of them. Of about 440,000 clones in the sample, roughly 85% were seen once. This chain uses TRBV2 with TRBJ1-4, with 7 bases aligning to TRBD1. The TCR sequence derives from a woman under 30 with acute COVID-19. Sequencing was done on a sample of PBMCs or T cells enriched from blood (not recorded which). The CDR3 coding sequence is TGTGCCAGCAGGGATCCGGGACAGCGTGAAAAACTGTTTTTT. This codes for CASRDPGQREKLFF.